This T cell receptor (beta chain) was documented in a study of T cells in Graves' hyperthyroidism and ophthalmopathy. Findings and limits, study-wide: Patients with ophthalmopathy were separated from those with stable hyperthyroidism by a 13 V-J model. Also found in blood were most expanded thyroid clonotypes above 0.001.

To note about this clonotype: Its cognate antigen is unknown.

TCR beta CDR3 regions were amplified from RNA transcripts. RT-PCR in the first round (using the HTBI primer set) targeted the TCR CDR3. In TCRdb, the multiplex PCR reads were re-called with MiXCR into one record per CDR3 protein. Of hundreds of thousands of distinct CDR3 sequences in the sample, 15% to 18% were seen once. CDR3 length: 16 residues. Germline values: CDR1 MDHEN, CDR2 SYDVKM. The V segment lost 3 bases and the J segment 4 bases; nucleotides outside the gene matches: 5. Patients were excluded because of uncontrolled infection, other autoimmune disease, pregnancy or lactation. Orbital computed tomography and thyroid ultrasound, together with serum TRAb and thyroxine and clinical symptoms, were used for diagnoses.

The sample comprised blood. The origin of this receptor is a woman between 18 and 29 years old with Graves' hyperthyroidism. The chain uses TRBV28 and TRBJ2-1; 11 nucleotides match TRBD2. In DNA form, the CDR3 reads TGTGCCAGCAGTTTTCTTACTAGCGGGGGATACAATGAGCAGTTCTTC. This translates into CASSFLTSGGYNEQFF.